This T cell receptor (beta chain) derives from a study of blood T cell repertoires in COVID-19. Trimming removed 2 bases from V and 5 bases from J; junction bases left unmatched: 3. Germline CDR1 is SGHRS and CDR2 is YFSETQ. The CDR3 is made up of 13 amino acids. As originally analysed: Estimation of nucleated cell counts relied on the amplification of reference gene primers. TCRdb's copy holds only in-frame clones and misses some; the assay was immunoSEQ multiplex PCR. Clone size and V and J calls were adopted from that table, with D and trimming inferred from the DNA. Of 300,000 or so clones listed, roughly 91% are singletons.

The receptor was derived from a man aged 50 or older with active or convalescent COVID-19. The genes are TRBV5-1 and TRBJ1-2; 7 nucleotides align to TRBD1. The sequencing sample was made of peripheral blood. The CDR3 sequence is CASSFNRGYGYTF. CDR3 bases: TGCGCCAGCAGCTTCAACAGGGGATATGGCTACACCTTC.